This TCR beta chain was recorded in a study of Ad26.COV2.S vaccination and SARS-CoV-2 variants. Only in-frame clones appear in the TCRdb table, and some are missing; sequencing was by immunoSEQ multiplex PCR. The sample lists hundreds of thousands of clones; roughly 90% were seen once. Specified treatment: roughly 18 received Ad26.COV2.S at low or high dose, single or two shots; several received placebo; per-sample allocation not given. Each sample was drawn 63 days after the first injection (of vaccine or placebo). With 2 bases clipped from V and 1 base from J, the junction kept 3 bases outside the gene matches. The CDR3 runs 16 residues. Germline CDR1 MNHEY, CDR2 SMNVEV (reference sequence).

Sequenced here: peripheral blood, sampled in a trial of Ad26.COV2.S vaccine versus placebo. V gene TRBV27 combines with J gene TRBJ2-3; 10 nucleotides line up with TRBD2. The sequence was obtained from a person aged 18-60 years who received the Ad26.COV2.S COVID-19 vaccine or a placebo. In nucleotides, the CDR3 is TGTGCCAGCAGTTTAGACCTAGCGGGAGGCACAGATACGCAGTATTTT. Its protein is CASSLDLAGGTDTQYF.